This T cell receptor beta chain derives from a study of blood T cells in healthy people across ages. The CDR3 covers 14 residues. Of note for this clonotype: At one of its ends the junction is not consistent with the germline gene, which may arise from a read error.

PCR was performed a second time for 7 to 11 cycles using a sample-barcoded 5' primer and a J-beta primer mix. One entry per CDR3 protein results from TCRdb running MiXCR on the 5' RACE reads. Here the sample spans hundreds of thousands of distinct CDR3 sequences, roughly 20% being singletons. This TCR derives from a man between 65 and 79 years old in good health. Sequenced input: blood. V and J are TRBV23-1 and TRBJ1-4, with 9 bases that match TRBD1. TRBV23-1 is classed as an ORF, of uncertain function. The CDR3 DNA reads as TGCGCCCCACCCCACGGACAGGGGAATGAAGAACTGTTTTTT. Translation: CAPPHGQGNEELFF.